Listed below are T cell receptor beta chains from one sample, sequenced in a study of early T cells in non-severe SARS-CoV-2 infection. One entry per CDR3 protein, called by TCRdb with MiXCR from the 5' RACE reads. The sample has tens of thousands of distinct CDR3 sequences; more than 12% are singletons. The sample taken for sequencing was whole blood. The receptors stem from an adult who was a healthcare worker with PCR-confirmed SARS-CoV-2 infection or an uninfected control (not recorded which). Each CDR3 is given with its conserved first and last residue. Fields, in order: clone size, V gene, J gene, CDR3 length, D gene, CDR3 DNA, CDR3 protein. A D gene is named only where the DNA matches it firmly. Expanded clones are given a class, and other clones once, few, many or no size at all.

size: few; V: TRBV21-1; J: TRBJ2-1; length: 11; D: -; DNA: TGTGCCTCCCCCAGCCCCAATGAGCAGTTCTTC; CDR3: CASPSPNEQFF
size: few; V: TRBV4-1; J: TRBJ1-2; length: 14; D: -; DNA: TGCGCCAGCAGCCAAGAAACGGGATACTATGGCTACACCTTC; CDR3: CASSQETGYYGYTF
size: -; V: TRBV20-1; J: TRBJ2-3; length: 12; D: -; DNA: TGCAGTGCTAGCCTCAGAGCAGATACGCAGTATTTT; CDR3: CSASLRADTQYF
size: -; V: TRBV9; J: TRBJ2-1; length: 16; D: TRBD2; DNA: TGTGCCAGCAGCGGGGGGAGCGGGAGGGCCACGAATGAGCAGTTCTTC; CDR3: CASSGGSGRATNEQFF
size: many; V: TRBV5-5; J: TRBJ2-1; length: 16; D: -; DNA: TGTGCCAGCAGCGCCCCCGGCACTAGGATGCTCCATGAGCAGTTCTTC; CDR3: CASSAPGTRMLHEQFF
size: -; V: TRBV12-3/TRBV12-4; J: TRBJ1-4; length: 15; D: -; DNA: TGTGCCAGCAGTTATGAGGAGGCCCGTAATGAAAAACTGTTTTTT; CDR3: CASSYEEARNEKLFF
size: many; V: TRBV5-6; J: TRBJ2-1; length: 14; D: -; DNA: TGTGCCAGCAGTGTGGGACTTATAGACAATGAGCAGTTCTTC; CDR3: CASSVGLIDNEQFF
size: -; V: TRBV5-1; J: TRBJ2-3; length: 12; D: -; DNA: TGCGCCAGCAGTCCTGAGGCAGATACGCAGTATTTT; CDR3: CASSPEADTQYF
size: few; V: TRBV9; J: TRBJ1-1; length: 14; D: -; DNA: TGTGCCAGCAGCCCTAGCCCTAGTACTACTGAAGCTTTCTTT; CDR3: CASSPSPSTTEAFF
size: many; V: TRBV7-8; J: TRBJ2-1; length: 17; D: TRBD2; DNA: TGTGCCAGCAGCTTAATGGTAGCGGGCATAGCCTACAATGAGCAGTTCTTC; CDR3: CASSLMVAGIAYNEQFF
size: -; V: TRBV12-3/TRBV12-4; J: TRBJ1-2; length: 12; D: -; DNA: TGTGCCAGCAGTTTCCCCGCTAGAGGCTACACCTTC; CDR3: CASSFPARGYTF
size: few; V: TRBV19; J: TRBJ2-2; length: 17; D: TRBD2; DNA: TGTGCCAGTAGTATAGTTAGGCTAGCGGGAGGATCCGGGGAGCTGTTTTTT; CDR3: CASSIVRLAGGSGELFF
size: -; V: TRBV20-1; J: TRBJ2-1; length: 14; D: -; DNA: TGCAGTGCTATGAACTGGGCCTCCTACAATGAGCAGTTCTTC; CDR3: CSAMNWASYNEQFF
size: -; V: TRBV11-1; J: TRBJ1-1; length: 13; D: -; DNA: TGTGCCAGCAGCTTACTGCCCCGACTAGGCGCTTTCTTT; CDR3: CASSLLPRLGAFF
size: -; V: TRBV20-1; J: TRBJ2-5; length: 14; D: -; DNA: TGCAGTGCTGACTACGGGGGTCGACAAGAGACCCAGTACTTC; CDR3: CSADYGGRQETQYF
size: few; V: TRBV7-8; J: TRBJ1-5; length: 15; D: TRBD1; DNA: TGTGCCAGCAGCAGTCGACAGGGAATCAATCAGCCCCAGCATTTT; CDR3: CASSSRQGINQPQHF
size: -; V: TRBV28; J: TRBJ2-1; length: 15; D: -; DNA: TGTGCCAGCAGATCAACAGGGTTTACCTACAATGAGCAGTTCTTC; CDR3: CASRSTGFTYNEQFF
size: -; V: TRBV12-2; J: TRBJ2-7; length: 18; D: -; DNA: TGTGCAAGTCGCTCTGCCCACATTACCGGGACAGGGTACTACGAGCAGTACTTC; CDR3: CASRSAHITGTGYYEQYF
size: few; V: TRBV28; J: TRBJ2-4; length: 13; D: -; DNA: TGTGCCAGCAGTCGTCGGACAATTGGCATTCAGTACTTC; CDR3: CASSRRTIGIQYF
size: few; V: TRBV2; J: TRBJ2-1; length: 14; D: -; DNA: TGTGCCAGCAGTGATGAAGGGGGGAACAATGAGCAGTTCTTC; CDR3: CASSDEGGNNEQFF
size: -; V: TRBV20-1; J: TRBJ1-4; length: 13; D: -; DNA: TGCAGTGCTAGACTCCAAATAGGCGAAAAACTGTTTTTT; CDR3: CSARLQIGEKLFF
size: -; V: TRBV19; J: TRBJ2-3; length: 14; D: TRBD1; DNA: TGTGCCAGTAGTAAGGGACAGGACACAGATACGCAGTATTTT; CDR3: CASSKGQDTDTQYF
size: few; V: TRBV11-2; J: TRBJ2-4; length: 14; D: -; DNA: TGTGCCAGCAGCCATCTCAGGGGAAAAAACATTCAGTACTTC; CDR3: CASSHLRGKNIQYF
size: few; V: TRBV9; J: TRBJ2-1; length: 14; D: -; DNA: TGTGCCAGCAGCGGCCCCGAAGGGCCGAATGAGCAGTTCTTC; CDR3: CASSGPEGPNEQFF
size: many; V: TRBV7-9; J: TRBJ2-3; length: 12; D: -; DNA: TGTGCCAGCAGCCCGACAGCAGATACGCAGTATTTT; CDR3: CASSPTADTQYF
size: -; V: TRBV4-1; J: TRBJ2-1; length: 19; D: -; DNA: TGCGCCAGCAGCCTACCTAATGCGGGAGTGGGGAAGGGGGACAATGAGCAGTTCTTC; CDR3: CASSLPNAGVGKGDNEQFF
size: few; V: TRBV4-1; J: TRBJ2-6; length: 19; D: -; DNA: TGCGCCAGCAGCCCCGCGTTGGGGCAGGGGCACTCTGGGGCCAACGTCCTGACTTTC; CDR3: CASSPALGQGHSGANVLTF
size: many; V: TRBV28; J: TRBJ2-1; length: 15; D: TRBD2; DNA: TGTGCCAGCAGTTTAGCGGGAGAAGGGTACAATGAGCAGTTCTTC; CDR3: CASSLAGEGYNEQFF
size: -; V: TRBV28; J: TRBJ1-5; length: 14; D: TRBD1; DNA: TGTGCCAGCAGTGAAGACAGGGTATCCCAGCCCCAGCATTTT; CDR3: CASSEDRVSQPQHF
size: -; V: TRBV10-3; J: TRBJ2-3; length: 14; D: -; DNA: TGTGCCATCAGTGGGACAGCTAGCACAGATACGCAGTATTTT; CDR3: CAISGTASTDTQYF
size: few; V: TRBV11-2; J: TRBJ2-1; length: 16; D: TRBD2; DNA: TGTGCCAGCAGAGGACTAGCGGGAGTATCCTACAATGAGCAGTTCTTC; CDR3: CASRGLAGVSYNEQFF
size: many; V: TRBV28; J: TRBJ2-1; length: 16; D: -; DNA: TGTGCCAGCAGTTTTATGGGGGTATCCTCCTACAATGAGCAGTTCTTC; CDR3: CASSFMGVSSYNEQFF
size: few; V: TRBV12-5; J: TRBJ2-2; length: 15; D: TRBD1; DNA: TGTGCTAGTGCCCAAGGGACAGACAACACCGGGGAGCTGTTTTTT; CDR3: CASAQGTDNTGELFF
size: few; V: TRBV28; J: TRBJ2-7; length: 16; D: TRBD2; DNA: TGTGCCAGCAGTTCCGAGGGACTAGCGTCTAATTACGAGCAGTACTTC; CDR3: CASSSEGLASNYEQYF
size: -; V: TRBV12-3/TRBV12-4; J: TRBJ1-5; length: 17; D: -; DNA: TGTGCCAGCAGTTTAGAGGAACAGAGATTTAGCAATCAGCCCCAGCATTTT; CDR3: CASSLEEQRFSNQPQHF
size: -; V: TRBV20-1; J: TRBJ2-1; length: 14; D: -; DNA: TGCAGTGCTAGTCGCACGGGAGTCGGGCATGAGCAGTTCTTC; CDR3: CSASRTGVGHEQFF
size: many; V: TRBV28; J: TRBJ1-1; length: 12; D: -; DNA: TGTGCCAGCAGGGAGGGACCCACTGAAGCTTTCTTT; CDR3: CASREGPTEAFF
size: -; V: TRBV5-4; J: TRBJ1-1; length: 13; D: -; DNA: TGTGCCAGCAGCTTTACAGCTAACACTGAAGCTTTCTTT; CDR3: CASSFTANTEAFF
size: -; V: TRBV7-9; J: TRBJ2-3; length: 15; D: -; DNA: TGTGCCAGCAGGCAATATCAGGGACACCGAGATACGCAGTATTTT; CDR3: CASRQYQGHRDTQYF
size: few; V: TRBV5-1; J: TRBJ2-4; length: 13; D: -; DNA: TGCGCCAGCAGCTTCCTCGGGGACTTTACCCCGTACTTC; CDR3: CASSFLGDFTPYF
size: few; V: TRBV7-9; J: TRBJ1-1; length: 13; D: -; DNA: TGTGCCAGCAGCTTAGCGCCTGTCACTGAAGCTTTCTTT; CDR3: CASSLAPVTEAFF
size: many; V: TRBV20-1; J: TRBJ2-7; length: 14; D: -; DNA: TGCAGTGCTAGTCGACGGCTCAGCTCCTACGAGCAGTACTTC; CDR3: CSASRRLSSYEQYF
size: many; V: TRBV11-2; J: TRBJ2-2; length: 14; D: -; DNA: TGTGCCAGCAGTCAACCTTGGAACACCGGGGAGCTGTTTTTT; CDR3: CASSQPWNTGELFF
size: -; V: TRBV4-1; J: TRBJ2-3; length: 16; D: TRBD2; DNA: TGCGCCAGCAGCCAAGAAGCGGGAGCAAGGACAGATACGCAGTATTTT; CDR3: CASSQEAGARTDTQYF
size: -; V: TRBV6-2/TRBV6-3; J: TRBJ1-1; length: 14; D: -; DNA: TGTGCCAGCAGTTTTTCGGGGGTGAACACTGAAGCTTTCTTT; CDR3: CASSFSGVNTEAFF
size: many; V: TRBV6-5; J: TRBJ2-7; length: 11; D: -; DNA: TGTGCCAGCACCCCCTCCTACGAGCAGTACTTC; CDR3: CASTPSYEQYF